Listed here is a single T cell receptor (beta chain). The antigen remains unidentified. The germline gives CDR1 LNHNV, CDR2 YYDKDF (reference sequence). The CDR3 spans 18 residues. The V and J ends lost 2 bases and 6 bases, in that order; junction bases with no gene match: 13. TCRdb's table, derived via immunoSEQ multiplex PCR, lists solely in-frame clones and lacks some. The data contain fewer than 30,000 clones, around 75% of them singletons. The sampling schedule covered blood at baseline, cycle 4 day 1, and cycle 7 day 1. The sample comes from a study of OX40 agonist ivuxolimab in advanced cancers. Study conclusions and caveats: Some patients without response likewise showed low normalized clonal expansion.

The receptor comes from an adult with an advanced solid tumor such as melanoma, head and neck, liver or kidney cancer. The chain has TRBV15 and TRBJ1-5; 10 nucleotides line up with TRBD1. The source was CD4+ or CD8+ T cells sorted from blood, collected in a trial of the OX40 agonist ivuxolimab. The CDR3 region has the DNA TGTGCCACCAGCAGACCATCCGGGACAGGGGATTCCACTCAGCCCCAGCATTTT. Translation gives CATSRPSGTGDSTQPQHF.